These 3 T cell receptor beta chains came from one sample sequenced in a study of blood T cells in healthy people across ages. Using a J-beta primer mix together with a sample-barcoded 5' primer, a second PCR was run for roughly 6 to 12 cycles. TCRdb processed the 5' RACE reads anew with MiXCR; each CDR3 protein has one entry. The sample has around 780,000 distinct CDR3 sequences; roughly 25% are singletons. The same sample was also used in a study of T cells of mothers and their children.

The specimen was blood. Receptor source: a boy between 10 and 17 years old in good health.

In its sample, this clonotype was seen a few times. The chain links TRBV9 to TRBJ1-1, with 7 bases lining up with TRBD1. Germline loops: CDR1 SGDLS, CDR2 YYNGEE. Trimming at V came to 0 bases and at J to 2 bases, leaving 10 bases not matched to a gene. The CDR3 has 17 residues. CDR3 bases: TGTGCCAGCAGCGTAGATTCGGGACAGAGATTTAACACTGAAGCTTTCTTT. It yields the protein CASSVDSGQRFNTEAFF.

The chain joins TRBV3-1 to TRBJ2-5; D gene unclear. Judging by the DNA end, TRBJ2-1 fits better; the J call may be wrong. CDR3 length: 18 amino acids. Germline CDR1 reads LGHDT; CDR2 reads YNNKEL (reference sequence). The CDR3 reads CASSPPPRNSRMGDEQFF. CDR3 DNA: TGTGCCAGCAGCCCCCCTCCCCGAAACAGCCGGATGGGCGATGAGCAGTTCTTC.

This clonotype has only a few counts. J is TRBJ2-5 and V is TRBV7-2; D is ambiguous. The J call is doubtful: the DNA matches TRBJ2-7 better. This CDR3 region has 13 residues. Per the germline V gene, CDR1 is SGHTA and CDR2 is FQGNSA. The CDR3 DNA follows: TGTGCCAGCAGCTCTGGTCATACCTACGAGCAGTACTTC. Translated: CASSSGHTYEQYF.